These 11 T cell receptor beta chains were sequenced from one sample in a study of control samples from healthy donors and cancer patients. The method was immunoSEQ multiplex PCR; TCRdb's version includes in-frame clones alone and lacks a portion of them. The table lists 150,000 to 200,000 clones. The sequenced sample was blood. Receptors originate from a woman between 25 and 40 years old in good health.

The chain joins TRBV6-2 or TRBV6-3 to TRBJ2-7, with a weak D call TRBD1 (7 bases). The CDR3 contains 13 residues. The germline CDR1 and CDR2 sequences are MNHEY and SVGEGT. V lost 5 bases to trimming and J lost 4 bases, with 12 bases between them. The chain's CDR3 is CASSPGGRYEQYF. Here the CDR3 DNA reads TGTGCCAGCAGTCCAGGGGGGAGGTACGAGCAGTACTTC.

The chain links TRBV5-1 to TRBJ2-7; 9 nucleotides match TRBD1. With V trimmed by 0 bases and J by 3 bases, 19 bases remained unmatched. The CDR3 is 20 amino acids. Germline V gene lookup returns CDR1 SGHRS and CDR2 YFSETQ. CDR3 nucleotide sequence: TGCGCCAGCAGCTTGGCCGAGTGGGGACAGGGCCGCCTTAAAATCTACGAGCAGTACTTC. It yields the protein CASSLAEWGQGRLKIYEQYF.

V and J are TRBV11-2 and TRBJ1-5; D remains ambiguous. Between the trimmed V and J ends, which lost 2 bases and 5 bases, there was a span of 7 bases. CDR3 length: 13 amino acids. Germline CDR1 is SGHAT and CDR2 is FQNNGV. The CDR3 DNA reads TGTGCCAGCAGCTTATGGGTCCATCAGCCCCAGCATTTT. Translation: CASSLWVHQPQHF.

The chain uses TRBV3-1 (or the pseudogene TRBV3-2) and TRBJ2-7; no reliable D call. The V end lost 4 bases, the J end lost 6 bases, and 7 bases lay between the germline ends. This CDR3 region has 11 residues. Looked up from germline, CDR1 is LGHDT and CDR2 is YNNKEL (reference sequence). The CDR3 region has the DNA TGTGCCAGCAGCCCTGGTGGCGAGCAGTACTTC. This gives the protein CASSPGGEQYF.

DNA for the CDR3: TGTGCCAGCAGCCCGGCCGGGGCGGGGTACAATGAGCAGTTCTTC. Translated, it gives CASSPAGAGYNEQFF. The rearrangement links TRBV28 to TRBJ2-1; D possibly corresponds to TRBD2 (6 bases). CDR3 length equals 15 residues. V dropped 6 bases and J dropped 4 bases, with 16 bases sitting between them. Germline V gene data show CDR1 as MDHEN and CDR2 as SYDVKM.

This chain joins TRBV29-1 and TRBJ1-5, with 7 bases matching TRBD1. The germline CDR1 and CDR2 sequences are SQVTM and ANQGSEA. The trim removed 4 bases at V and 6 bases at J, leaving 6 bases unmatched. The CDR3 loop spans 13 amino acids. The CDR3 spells CSVAGQQGQPQHF. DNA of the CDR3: TGCAGCGTTGCGGGACAGCAAGGTCAGCCCCAGCATTTT.

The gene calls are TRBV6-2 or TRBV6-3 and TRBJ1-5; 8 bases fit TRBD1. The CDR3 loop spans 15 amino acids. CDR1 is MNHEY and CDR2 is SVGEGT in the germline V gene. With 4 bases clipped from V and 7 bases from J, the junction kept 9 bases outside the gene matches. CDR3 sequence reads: CASSSRTGLRQPQHF. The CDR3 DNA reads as TGTGCCAGCAGTTCCCGGACAGGGCTAAGACAGCCCCAGCATTTT.

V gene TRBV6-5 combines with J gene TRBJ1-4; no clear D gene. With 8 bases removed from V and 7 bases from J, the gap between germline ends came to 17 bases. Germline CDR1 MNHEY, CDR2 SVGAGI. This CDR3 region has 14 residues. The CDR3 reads CASRVRPGGEKLFF. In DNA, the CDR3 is TGTGCCAGCCGGGTAAGACCGGGCGGTGAAAAACTGTTTTTT.

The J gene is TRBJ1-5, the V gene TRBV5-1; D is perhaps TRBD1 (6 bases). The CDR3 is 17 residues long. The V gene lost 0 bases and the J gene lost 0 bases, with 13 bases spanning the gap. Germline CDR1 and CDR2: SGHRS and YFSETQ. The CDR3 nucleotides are TGCGCCAGCAGCTTGGACAGGGTAGGGTATAGCAATCAGCCCCAGCATTTT. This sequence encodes CASSLDRVGYSNQPQHF.

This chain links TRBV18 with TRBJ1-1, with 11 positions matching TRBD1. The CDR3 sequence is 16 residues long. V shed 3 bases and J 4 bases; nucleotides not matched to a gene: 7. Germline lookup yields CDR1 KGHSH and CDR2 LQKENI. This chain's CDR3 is CASSPGQGARGTEAFF. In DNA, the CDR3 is TGTGCCAGCTCACCCGGACAGGGGGCGAGAGGCACTGAAGCTTTCTTT.

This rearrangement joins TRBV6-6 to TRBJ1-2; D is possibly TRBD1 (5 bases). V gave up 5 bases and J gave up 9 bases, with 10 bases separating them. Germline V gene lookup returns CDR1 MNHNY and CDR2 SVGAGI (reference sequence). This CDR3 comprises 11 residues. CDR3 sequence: CASSPDSSYTF. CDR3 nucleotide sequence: TGTGCCAGCAGTCCCGACAGTAGCTACACCTTC.